The present T cell receptor (beta chain) was sequenced within a study of PD-1 blockade in classical Hodgkin lymphoma. Points from the study as a whole: Newly diagnosed and completely responding patients shared comparable baseline diversity.

To note about this clone: Its antigen is not identified.

All trial patients relapsed after autologous stem cell transplantation. Complete response, partial response or progressive disease was each patient's best response. Germline assignment: CDR1 SGHRS and CDR2 YFSETQ. The CDR3 consists of 18 residues. Trimming took off 1 base at V and 0 bases at J, with 17 bases between the two ends. Sequencing used immunoSEQ multiplex PCR; TCRdb keeps in-frame clones, though not all of them. The sample lists roughly 70,000 clones, over 70% occurring once. The chain combines TRBV5-1 with TRBJ1-3, with D possibly matching TRBD1 (5 bases). This sequence was found in a human donor with classical Hodgkin lymphoma. The sequencing here drew on peripheral blood mononuclear cells (PBMCs), taken before the second cycle of nivolumab. CDR3 sequence: CASSLRTPTLSSGNTIYF. As DNA, the CDR3 is TGCGCCAGCAGCTTGAGGACACCAACCTTGAGCTCTGGAAACACCATATATTTT.